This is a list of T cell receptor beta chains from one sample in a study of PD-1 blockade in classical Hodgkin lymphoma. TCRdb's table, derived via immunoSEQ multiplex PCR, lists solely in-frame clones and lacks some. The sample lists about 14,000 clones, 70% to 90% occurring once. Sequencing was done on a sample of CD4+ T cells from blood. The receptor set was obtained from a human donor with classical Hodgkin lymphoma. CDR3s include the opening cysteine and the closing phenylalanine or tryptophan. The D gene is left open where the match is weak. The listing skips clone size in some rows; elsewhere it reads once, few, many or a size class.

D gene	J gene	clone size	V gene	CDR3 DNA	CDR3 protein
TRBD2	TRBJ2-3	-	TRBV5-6	TGTGCCAGCAGCCGGCTAGCGGGAGTGAGGACAGATACGCAGTATTTT	CASSRLAGVRTDTQYF
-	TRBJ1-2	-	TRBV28	TGTGCCAGCAGCCCGGACAGAGTCCTCTATGGCTACACCTTC	CASSPDRVLYGYTF
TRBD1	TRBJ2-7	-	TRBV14	TGTGCCAGCAGCCAAAGGACCGGGACAGGGGGTTACGAGCAGTACTTC	CASSQRTGTGGYEQYF
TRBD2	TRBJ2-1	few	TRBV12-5	TGTGCTAGTGGCCCTGGGACTAGCGGGGGGAATGAGCAGTTCTTC	CASGPGTSGGNEQFF
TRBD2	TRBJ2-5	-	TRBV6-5	TGTGCCAGCATCAAAGCGGGAGGGCCAGAGACCCAGTACTTC	CASIKAGGPETQYF
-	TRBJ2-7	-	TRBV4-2	TGTGCCAGCGGAGGCCGTTCCCTGGGCGAGCAGTACTTC	CASGGRSLGEQYF
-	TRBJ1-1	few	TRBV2	TGTGCCAGGACTAAGTTCATGGACACTGAAGCTTTCTTT	CARTKFMDTEAFF
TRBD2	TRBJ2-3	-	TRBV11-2	TGTGCCAGCAGCGCACCGGGACTAGCCTTTACGCAGTATTTT	CASSAPGLAFTQYF
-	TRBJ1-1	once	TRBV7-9	TGTGCCAGCAGCTTGGGGACGTATGAAGCTTTCTTT	CASSLGTYEAFF
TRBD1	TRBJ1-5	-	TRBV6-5	TGTGCCAGCAAACCGGGACAGGGGAAGCAGCCCCAGCATTTT	CASKPGQGKQPQHF
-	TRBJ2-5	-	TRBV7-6	TGTGCCAGCAGCGCCATGGGGGGACAGACCCAGTACTTC	CASSAMGGQTQYF
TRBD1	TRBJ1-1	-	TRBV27	TGTGCCAGCAGCGGGACAGGCGCTATGAACACTGAAGCTTTCTTT	CASSGTGAMNTEAFF
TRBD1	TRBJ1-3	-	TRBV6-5	TGTGCCAGCAGTTACTCGACAGGGGGGAACACCATATATTTT	CASSYSTGGNTIYF
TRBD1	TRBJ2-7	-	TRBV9	TGTGCCAGCAGCTCCCCCGGGACAGGGGGGCACGAGCAGTACTTC	CASSSPGTGGHEQYF
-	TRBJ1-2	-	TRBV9	TGTGCCAGCAGCGTACTCCAGGGAGGGGGTGAGGGCTACACCTTC	CASSVLQGGGEGYTF
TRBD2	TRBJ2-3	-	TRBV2	TGTGCCAGCAGTGAATGGGGAGGGGAGATTAGCACAGATACGCAGTATTTT	CASSEWGGEISTDTQYF
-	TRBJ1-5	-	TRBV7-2	TGTGCCAGCAGCTTAGCAGGGGGACAACATCAGCCCCAGCATTTT	CASSLAGGQHQPQHF
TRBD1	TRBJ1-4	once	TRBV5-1	TGCGCCAGCAGCAGGGACAGTCGGGAAAAACTGTTTTTT	CASSRDSREKLFF
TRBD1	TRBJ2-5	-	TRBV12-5	TGTGCTAGTGGTTTGGGCGCAGGGGGCGGCGTGGAGACCCAGTACTTC	CASGLGAGGGVETQYF
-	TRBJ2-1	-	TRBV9	TGTGCCAGCAGCTCATACCCAGGGGCCGACTCCTACAATGAGCAGTTCTTC	CASSSYPGADSYNEQFF
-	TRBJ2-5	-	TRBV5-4	TGTGCCAGCAGCTCCGTCTCTTTAGAGACCCAGTACTTC	CASSSVSLETQYF